This T cell receptor beta chain was identified in a study of beta chain features in type 1 diabetes. Study-level results: Researchers could not determine here whether HLA type influences TCRB rearrangement. Type 1 diabetes patients had moderately but significantly shorter TCRB CDR3s in all four CD4+ subsets.

Stem cell-like memory, regulatory, central memory and naive CD4+ cells were sorted via CD45RO/CCR7/CD25/CD127/CD95/CD27. About this clone itself: What it binds is unknown.

Expressed TCRB transcripts were sequenced, since all the RNA that had been isolated was reverse transcribed. This table comes from immunoSEQ multiplex PCR, and its TCRdb copy is limited to in-frame clones, with some not included. Here the sample spans a few hundred thousand clones, roughly 31% being singletons. The CDR3 extends over 14 amino acids. Trimming cost V 5 bases and J 0 bases, with 9 bases left between them. Germline CDR1 and CDR2: SGHTA and FQGNSA. What was sequenced was naive CD4+ T cells from blood. The rearrangement links TRBV7-2 to TRBJ2-3; either TRBD1 or TRBD2 may fit D (5 bases each). The receptor's source is a man between 18 and 35 years old in good health. CDR3 residues: CASSPGRSTDTQYF. CDR3 sequence (DNA): TGTGCCAGCAGCCCGGGACGGAGCACAGATACGCAGTATTTT.